In its sample, the clone carrying this T cell receptor beta chain was seen many times. Its matching antigen is unknown. This sample stems from a study of T cell repertoires in cytomegalovirus infection. The wider study: Matching HLA type and CMV infection were both indicated by public TCR beta signatures.

The study's findings and limits: Summed frequency of shared TCR beta families picked out CMV carriers who also had the relevant HLA. CMV-specific HLA-C-restricted TCR beta clonotypes dominated the ex vivo response.

V was pared by 2 bases and J by 2 bases, with 3 bases of the junction left unmatched. The germline CDR1 and CDR2 sequences are MGHRA and YSYEKL. The CDR3 is 14 residues long. MiXCR, applied by TCRdb to the reads, yields one record per CDR3 protein. Here the sample spans around 330,000 distinct CDR3 sequences, 15% to 20% being singletons. Specimen: PBMCs. This TCR was recovered from a human donor in good health (CMV status not recorded). Some clones in this sample may be carry-over from other donors' samples. This rearrangement joins TRBV4-1 to TRBJ2-7, with 7 bases matching TRBD2. Written as DNA, the CDR3 is TGCGCCAGCAGCCAACCAGCGGGGACCTACGAGCAGTACTTC. This sequence encodes CASSQPAGTYEQYF.